The rows below give T cell receptor beta chains drawn from one sample of a study of lymphopenia after photon versus proton radiotherapy. The assay was immunoSEQ multiplex PCR, and TCRdb's table has in-frame clones only and misses some. The table includes roughly 150,000 clones, approximately 91% detected once. The source material was peripheral blood, sampled from a patient treated with photon-based radiotherapy. Receptors originate from a man aged 45-60 years with gastric cancer. CDR3s include the opening cysteine and the closing phenylalanine or tryptophan. A D gene is named only where the DNA matches it firmly. A clone size is listed for some rows: how often the clone was seen (once, few, many), or a class if it is expanded.

NA	TRBV2	TRBJ1-5	TRBD1	CASSGWGQVSNQPQHF	TGTGCCAGCAGTGGATGGGGACAGGTTAGCAATCAGCCCCAGCATTTT
NA	TRBV4-2	TRBJ1-5	NA	CASSQDGQTGGQPQHF	TGTGCCAGCAGCCAAGATGGGCAAACAGGAGGCCAGCCCCAGCATTTT
NA	TRBV5-1	TRBJ2-5	TRBD2	CASSLASASGRYKETQYF	TGCGCCAGCAGCTTGGCTTCGGCTAGCGGGAGGTACAAAGAGACCCAGTACTTC
NA	TRBV23-1	TRBJ2-1	TRBD1	CASSQGWTGWVYNKQFF	TGCGCCAGCAGTCAAGGATGGACAGGGTGGGTCTACAATAAGCAGTTCTTC
NA	TRBV6-1	TRBJ2-3	TRBD1	CASSDSQGASDTQYF	TGTGCCAGCAGTGATTCGCAGGGGGCCTCAGATACGCAGTATTTT
NA	TRBV5-1	TRBJ1-1	TRBD1	CASSPSTGAKNTEAFF	TGCGCCAGCAGCCCATCGACAGGGGCGAAGAACACTGAAGCTTTCTTT
NA	TRBV5-1	TRBJ2-5	TRBD2	CASSPMGGETQYF	TGCGCCAGCAGCCCCATGGGAGGGGAGACCCAGTACTTC
NA	TRBV9	TRBJ1-2	NA	CASTDLNYGYTF	TGTGCCAGCACCGACCTAAACTATGGCTACACCTTC
once	TRBV20-1	TRBJ2-1	NA	CPTRKPRFF	TGCCCCACCAGGAAGCCCCGCTTCTTC
NA	TRBV7-9	TRBJ2-1	NA	CASSLGEPNEQFF	TGTGCCAGCAGCTTGGGGGAGCCGAATGAGCAGTTCTTC
NA	TRBV4-1	TRBJ2-3	NA	CASSQDPSPGLGTDTQYF	TGCGCCAGCAGCCAGGACCCCTCTCCGGGGCTTGGCACAGATACGCAGTATTTT
NA	TRBV11-2	TRBJ2-3	NA	CASSLVGSTDTQYF	TGTGCCAGCAGCTTAGTAGGCAGCACAGATACGCAGTATTTT
NA	TRBV11-2	TRBJ2-5	NA	CASSPRETQYF	TGTGCCAGCAGCCCTAGGGAGACCCAGTACTTC
NA	TRBV4-3	TRBJ2-3	TRBD2	CASSQDLAGVTDTQYF	TGCGCCAGCAGCCAAGACCTAGCGGGAGTTACAGATACGCAGTATTTT